This T cell receptor beta chain was captured by sequencing in a study of CD4 T cells in relation to SARS-CoV-2 and coronaviruses (dated by TCRdb to about 2021). At the level of the whole study: The ViraFEST assay cultured PBMCs with antigen for about eleven days, then sequenced TCR beta CDR3s to find antigen-specific clonal expansions. At the level of individual TCR clonotypes, the study measured memory CD4+ T cell crossreactivity between SARS-CoV-2 spike protein and common cold coronavirus spike proteins. A different, Illumina-based TCR-beta assay was used to sequence expansion assays from other donors in the study. An HIV-1 Nef peptide pool or a culture without peptide was used as the negative reference condition. The Adaptive Biotechnologies TCR-sequencing kit was used to sequence samples from a few pre-COVID donors and the naive versus memory experiments, while other data came from Illumina-based sequencing. Patient-derived lymphoblastoid cell lines were used to map the HLA restriction of shared crossreactive spike epitopes. Study-wide findings and limitations: Small numbers of patients and of tested TCRs limited the study. Crossreactivity analysis was centred on spike protein, so crossreactivity against other viral proteins was not assessed. Memory CD4+ clonotypes crossrecognizing SARS-CoV-2 and at least one common cold coronavirus spike were found in approximately 65% of donors. Crossreactive clones showed significantly weaker SARS-CoV-2-driven expansion than monoreactive clones, consistent with antigenic imprinting. Because no donor provided both pre-pandemic and post-infection samples, tracing the source of pre-existing responses was limited.

The library was generated by the immunoSEQ multiplex PCR assay. The source study handled its data this way. During preprocessing, nonproductive sequences were removed, along with CDR3s that did not begin with C, did not end with F or W, or were shorter than 7 amino acids. The MANAFEST web app was used to call antigen-specific clonotypes on the basis of expansion compared with the reference and with other culture wells. To be counted as positive, a clone had to show significant expansion compared with the reference culture, at an FDR below 0.05, in 2 of 3 replicate wells. To be called positive, a clone also had to show significant expansion compared with every other tandem well and an odds ratio greater than 5. Pairwise Levenshtein distance, computed with the stringdist R package after three terminal residues were trimmed from each end, was used as the measure of CDR3 homology. The immuneACCESS repertoire file appears here via TCRdb, limited to in-frame rearrangements. These files lack a portion of the clones; in checked studies, under half of the deficit traces to unresolved V genes, and the cause of the others is not known. V, J and clone size were drawn from that table, and D and trimming were deduced from the DNA. The sample records 21,000 or so clones, 76% of which are singletons. The ten largest clones capture approximately 30% of the sample.

CD4+ T cells from unexposed donors were collected before the COVID-19 pandemic (2011-2018). The EasySep CD4+ T cell isolation kit was used to isolate CD4+ T cells once the cultures had run for approximately ten days. As cell numbers permitted, CD4+ T cells from unexposed donors were tested for reactivity to SARS-CoV-2 S and N and to four common cold coronavirus spike pools. Each well held approximately 2.1 million PBMCs cultured in IMDM containing approximately 4.7% human AB serum and 10 IU/ml IL-2. Half of the culture medium was replaced with fresh IL-2-containing medium on days 3 and 7. In general, every peptide culture condition was set up in three replicate wells. Leukapheresis product for the unexposed donors was purchased commercially. PBMCs were isolated from leukapheresis product or whole blood by Ficoll-Paque PLUS gradient centrifugation. PBMCs were either cryopreserved at -140°C or used fresh in the expansion assay. The QIAamp Micro DNA Kit was used to extract genomic DNA from the CD4+ T cells.

As for this clone: It has no known antigen specificity. No much larger clonotype is one base removed from it; base qualities were not supplied.

Deletion took 0 bases off V and 2 bases off J, with a span of 8 bases between the germline ends. Sequences SGHRS (CDR1) and YFSETQ (CDR2) are obtained from the germline V gene. The CDR3, cysteine through phenylalanine, is 14 amino acids long. CDR3 DNA is the only sequence kept; it has 42 bases, read in frame from the first base. The specimen sequenced was CD4+ T cells from PBMCs, cultured in vitro. The sequence derives from a human donor in good health. Recombination connected TRBV5-1 to TRBJ2-5; the D gene is not confidently resolved. The CDR3 region: CASSLGSGQETQYF. The nucleotide sequence reads as follows: TGCGCCAGCAGCTTGGGTTCCGGGCAAGAGACCCAGTACTTC.